The clone carrying this T cell receptor beta chain has a count of ten or more. The CDR3 sequence is 14 residues long. CDR1 DFQATT and CDR2 SNEGSKA come from the germline V gene (reference sequence). The ends were cut back, 0 bases at V and 1 base at J, with 9 bases in the middle. TCRdb reprocessed the RT-PCR reads with MiXCR, giving one entry per CDR3 protein. The repertoire includes almost 700,000 distinct CDR3 sequences, over 12% of them detected once, and about 3.6% sits in the top ten. V and J are TRBV20-1 and TRBJ2-5, with D perhaps being TRBD1 or TRBD2 (5 bases each). This receptor was taken from a female donor in good health, serving as a healthy control. Specimen: memory CD4+ T cells from blood. The CDR3 sequence: CSARDRGSQETQYF. DNA of the CDR3: TGCAGTGCTAGAGATCGGGGCAGCCAAGAGACCCAGTACTTC.